This T cell receptor beta chain was recovered during a study of vaccination and CD4 T cells after COVID-19. Study-wide context: SARS-CoV-2 PCR on nasal swabs had been positive for the convalescent patients; nine were mild and one was severe. Median draw time for post-COVID samples was about 100 days post-diagnosis (range 35 to 161).

The CDR3 sequence is 15 residues long. Per the germline V gene, CDR1 is MNHEY and CDR2 is SVGEGT. Trimming pared 6 bases from V and 2 bases from J, leaving 11 bases between. Sample time point: late sampling 161 to 241 days after vaccination in a few convalescent patients. Described treatment: approximately nine-day PBMC culture with coronavirus spike peptide pools or control peptides (ViraFEST assay). On days 3 and 7, half the medium was swapped for fresh IL-2-containing medium. An Oncomine TCR Beta short-read assay was used to sequence the DNA from cultured CD4+ T cells. From the PCR reads, TCRdb called clonotypes with MiXCR, one entry per CDR3 protein. The sample records 21,000 or so distinct CDR3 sequences, roughly two fifths being singletons. With respect to this clonotype: Its antigen is still unknown.

The TCR comes from a human donor who had recovered from COVID-19. The sample here was CD4+ T cells from blood, cultured in vitro, taken about 7 months after SARS-CoV-2 vaccination. The chain couples TRBV6-2 or TRBV6-3 to TRBJ2-6; D is unresolved. Here the CDR3 reads CASRPPSAGANVLTF. CDR3 DNA: TGTGCCAGCAGGCCCCCCTCAGCTGGGGCCAACGTCCTGACTTTC.